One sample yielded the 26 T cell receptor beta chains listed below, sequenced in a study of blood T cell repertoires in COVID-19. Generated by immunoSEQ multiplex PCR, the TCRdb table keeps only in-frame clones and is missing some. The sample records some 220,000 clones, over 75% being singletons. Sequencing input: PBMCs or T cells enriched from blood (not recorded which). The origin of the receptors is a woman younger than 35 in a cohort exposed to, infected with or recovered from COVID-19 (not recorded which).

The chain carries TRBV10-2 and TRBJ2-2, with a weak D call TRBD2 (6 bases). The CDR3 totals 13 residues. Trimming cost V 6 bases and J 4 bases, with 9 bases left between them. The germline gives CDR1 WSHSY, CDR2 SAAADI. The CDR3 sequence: CASSAGSTGELFF. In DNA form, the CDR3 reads TGCGCCAGCAGCGCGGGGAGCACCGGGGAGCTGTTTTTT.

CDR3: CASRPGTGGYSQHF. The DNA for the CDR3 is TGTGCCAGCAGGCCCGGGACAGGGGGTTATTCCCAGCATTTT. The V call is TRBV28, the J call TRBJ1-5; 11 positions agree with TRBD1. V was clipped by 6 bases and J by 11 bases; unmatched bases: 9. This CDR3 region has 14 residues. Germline-derived CDR1 and CDR2 are MDHEN and SYDVKM. The full variable domain, in which reference TRBV28 and TRBJ1-5 provide the parts outside the CDR3, is DVKVTQSSRYLVKRTGEKVFLECVQDMDHENMFWYRQDPGLGLRLIYFSYDVKMKEKGDIPEGYSVSREKKERFSLILESASTNQTSMYLCASRPGTGGYSQHFGDGTRLSIL.

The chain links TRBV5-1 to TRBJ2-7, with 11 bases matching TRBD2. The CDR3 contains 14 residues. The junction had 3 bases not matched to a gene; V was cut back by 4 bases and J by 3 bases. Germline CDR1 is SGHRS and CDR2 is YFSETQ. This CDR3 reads CASSGTSGNYEQYF. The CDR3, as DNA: TGCGCCAGCAGCGGGACTAGCGGTAACTACGAGCAGTACTTC. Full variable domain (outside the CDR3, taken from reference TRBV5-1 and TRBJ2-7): KAGVTQTPRYLIKTRGQQVTLSCSPISGHRSVSWYQQTPGQGLQFLFEYFSETQRNKGNFPGRFSGRQFSNSRSEMNVSTLELGDSALYLCASSGTSGNYEQYFGPGTRLTVT.

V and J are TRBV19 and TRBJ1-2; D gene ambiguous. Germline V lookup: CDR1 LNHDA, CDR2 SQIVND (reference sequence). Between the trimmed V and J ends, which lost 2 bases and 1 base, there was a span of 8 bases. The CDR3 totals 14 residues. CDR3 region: CASSIPSGNYGYTF. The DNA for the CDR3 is TGTGCCAGTAGTATACCTTCAGGTAACTATGGCTACACCTTC. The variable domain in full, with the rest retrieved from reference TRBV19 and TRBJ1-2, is DGGITQSPKYLFRKEGQNVTLSCEQNLNHDAMYWYRQDPGQGLRLIYYSQIVNDFQKGDIAEGYSVSREKKESFPLTVTSAQKNPTAFYLCASSIPSGNYGYTFGSGTRLTVV.

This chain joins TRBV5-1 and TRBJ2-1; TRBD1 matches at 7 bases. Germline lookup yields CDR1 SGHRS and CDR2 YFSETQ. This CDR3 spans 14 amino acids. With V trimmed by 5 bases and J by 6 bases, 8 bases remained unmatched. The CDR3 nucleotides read TGCGCCAGCAGAACAGGGGCAGGGAGCAATGAGCAGTTCTTC. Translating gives CASRTGAGSNEQFF.

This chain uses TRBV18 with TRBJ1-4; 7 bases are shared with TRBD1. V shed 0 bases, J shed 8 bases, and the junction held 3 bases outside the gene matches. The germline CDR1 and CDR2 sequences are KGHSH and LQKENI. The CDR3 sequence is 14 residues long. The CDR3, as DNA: TGTGCCAGCTCACCACCAGACAGGGACGAAAAACTGTTTTTT. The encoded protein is CASSPPDRDEKLFF.

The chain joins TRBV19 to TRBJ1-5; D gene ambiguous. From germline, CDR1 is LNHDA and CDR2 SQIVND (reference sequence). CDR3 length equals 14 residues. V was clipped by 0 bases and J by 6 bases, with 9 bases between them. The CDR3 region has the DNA TGTGCCAGTAGTATAGAGGAGGATAGTCAGCCCCAGCATTTT. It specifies CASSIEEDSQPQHF.

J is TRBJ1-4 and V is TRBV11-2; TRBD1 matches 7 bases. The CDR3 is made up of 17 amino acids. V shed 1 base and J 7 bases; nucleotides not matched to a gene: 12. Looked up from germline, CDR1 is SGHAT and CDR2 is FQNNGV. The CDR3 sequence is CASSLALSGTVGEKLFF. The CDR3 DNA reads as TGTGCCAGCAGCTTAGCCCTCTCCGGGACAGTTGGTGAAAAACTGTTTTTT.

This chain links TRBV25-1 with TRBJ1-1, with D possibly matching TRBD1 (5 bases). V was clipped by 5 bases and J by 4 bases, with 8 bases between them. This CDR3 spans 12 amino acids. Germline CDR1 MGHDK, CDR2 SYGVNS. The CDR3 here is CASSPGGTEAFF. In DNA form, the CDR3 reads TGTGCCAGCAGTCCCGGGGGCACTGAAGCTTTCTTT.

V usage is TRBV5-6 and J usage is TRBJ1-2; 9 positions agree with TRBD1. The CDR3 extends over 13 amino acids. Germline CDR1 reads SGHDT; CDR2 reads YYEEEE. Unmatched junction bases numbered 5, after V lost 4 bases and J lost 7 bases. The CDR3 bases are TGTGCCAGCAGCCGGGGACAGGGCTCTGGCTACACCTTC. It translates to CASSRGQGSGYTF. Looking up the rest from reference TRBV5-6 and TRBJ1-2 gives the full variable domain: DAGVTQSPTHLIKTRGQQVTLRCSPKSGHDTVSWYQQALGQGPQFIFQYYEEEERQRGNFPDRFSGHQFPNYSSELNVNALLLGDSALYLCASSRGQGSGYTFGSGTRLTVV.

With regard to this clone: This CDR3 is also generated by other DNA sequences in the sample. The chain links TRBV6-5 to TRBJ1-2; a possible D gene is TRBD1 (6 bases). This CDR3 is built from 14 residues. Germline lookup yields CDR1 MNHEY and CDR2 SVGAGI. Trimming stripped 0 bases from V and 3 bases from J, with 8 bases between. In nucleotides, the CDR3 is TGTGCCAGCAGTTACTCGACAGGAGACTATGGCTACACCTTC. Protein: CASSYSTGDYGYTF.

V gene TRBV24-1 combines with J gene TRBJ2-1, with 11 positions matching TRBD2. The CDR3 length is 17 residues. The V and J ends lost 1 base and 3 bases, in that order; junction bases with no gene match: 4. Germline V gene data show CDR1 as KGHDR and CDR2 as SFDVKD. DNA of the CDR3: TGTGCCACCAGTGATTTCGGGGGACTAGCGGACTACAATGAGCAGTTCTTC. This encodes CATSDFGGLADYNEQFF.

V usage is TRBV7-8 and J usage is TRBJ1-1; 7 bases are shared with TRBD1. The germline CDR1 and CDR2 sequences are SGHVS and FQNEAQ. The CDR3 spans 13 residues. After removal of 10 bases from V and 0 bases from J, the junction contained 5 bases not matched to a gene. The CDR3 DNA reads TGTGCCACCCTAGGGACAGTGAACACTGAAGCTTTCTTT. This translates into CATLGTVNTEAFF. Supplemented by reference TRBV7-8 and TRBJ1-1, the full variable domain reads GAGVSQSPRYKVAKRGQDVALRCDPISGHVSLFWYQQALGQGPEFLTYFQNEAQLDKSGLPSDRFFAERPEGSVSTLKIQRTQQEDSAVYLCATLGTVNTEAFFGQGTRLTVV.

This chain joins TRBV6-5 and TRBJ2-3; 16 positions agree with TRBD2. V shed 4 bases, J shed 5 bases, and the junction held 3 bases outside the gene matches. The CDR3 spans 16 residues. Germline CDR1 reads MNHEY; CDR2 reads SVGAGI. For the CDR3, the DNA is TGTGCCAGCAGTTTGGGACTAGCGGGGGGGAAAGATACGCAGTATTTT. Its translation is CASSLGLAGGKDTQYF.

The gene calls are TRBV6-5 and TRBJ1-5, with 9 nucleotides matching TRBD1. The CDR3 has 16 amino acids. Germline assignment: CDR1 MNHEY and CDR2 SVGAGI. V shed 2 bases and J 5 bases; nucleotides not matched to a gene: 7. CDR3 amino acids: CASSYEGTGLDQPQHF. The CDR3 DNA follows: TGTGCCAGCAGTTACGAGGGGACAGGGCTAGATCAGCCCCAGCATTTT.

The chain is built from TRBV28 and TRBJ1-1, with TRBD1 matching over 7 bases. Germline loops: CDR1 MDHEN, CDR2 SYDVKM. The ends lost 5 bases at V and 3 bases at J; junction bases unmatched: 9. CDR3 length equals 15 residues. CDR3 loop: CASSGDSQGYTEAFF. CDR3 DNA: TGTGCCAGCAGTGGGGACAGCCAGGGTTACACTGAAGCTTTCTTT.

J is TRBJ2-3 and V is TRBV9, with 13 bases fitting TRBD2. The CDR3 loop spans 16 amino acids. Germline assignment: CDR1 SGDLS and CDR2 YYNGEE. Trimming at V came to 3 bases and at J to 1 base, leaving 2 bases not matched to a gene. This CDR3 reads CASSDGLAGGTDTQYF. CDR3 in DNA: TGTGCCAGCAGCGACGGACTAGCGGGAGGCACAGATACGCAGTATTTT.

DNA for the CDR3: TGTGCCAGCAGCTTCCCCTACAGGGGCTCCTATAATTCACCCCTCCACTTT. This sequence encodes CASSFPYRGSYNSPLHF. The chain uses TRBV11-2 and TRBJ1-6, with 7 bases that match TRBD1. This CDR3 comprises 17 residues. Losses at the gene ends were 3 bases for V and 0 bases for J; bases not matched to a gene: 5. The germline V gene has CDR1 SGHAT and CDR2 FQNNGV.

DNA for the CDR3: TGTGCCAGCAGTCCGGGGACAGGCGACACCATATATTTT. Residues: CASSPGTGDTIYF. This chain links TRBV2 with TRBJ1-3; 8 bases fit TRBD1. V lost 5 bases to trimming and J lost 8 bases; unmatched junction nucleotides: 5. Germline V lookup: CDR1 SNHLY, CDR2 FYNNEI. The CDR3 covers 13 residues.

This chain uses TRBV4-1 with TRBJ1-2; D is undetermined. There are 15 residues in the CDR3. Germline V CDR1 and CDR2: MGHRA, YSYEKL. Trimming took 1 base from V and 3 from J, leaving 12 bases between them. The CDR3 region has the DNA TGCGCCAGCAGCCAAGGTAACACGGGAGACTATGGCTACACCTTC. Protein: CASSQGNTGDYGYTF.

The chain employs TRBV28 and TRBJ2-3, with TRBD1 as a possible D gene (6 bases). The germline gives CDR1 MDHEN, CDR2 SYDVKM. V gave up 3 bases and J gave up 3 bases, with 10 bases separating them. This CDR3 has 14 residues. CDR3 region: CASSFRGGTDTQYF. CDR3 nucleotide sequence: TGTGCCAGCAGTTTCAGGGGCGGTACAGATACGCAGTATTTT.

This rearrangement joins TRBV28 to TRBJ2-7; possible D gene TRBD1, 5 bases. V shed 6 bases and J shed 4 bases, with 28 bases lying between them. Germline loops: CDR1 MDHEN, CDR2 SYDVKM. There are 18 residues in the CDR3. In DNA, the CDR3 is TGTGCCAGCAGCTCGATCCAAGAAGGGGATCATGGTTGGTACGAGCAGTACTTC. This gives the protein CASSSIQEGDHGWYEQYF.

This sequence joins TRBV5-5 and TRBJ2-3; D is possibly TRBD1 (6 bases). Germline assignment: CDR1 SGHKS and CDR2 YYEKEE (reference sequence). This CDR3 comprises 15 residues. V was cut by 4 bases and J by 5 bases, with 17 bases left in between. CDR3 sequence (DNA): TGTGCCAGCAGCAAGGGGGTCTCCACCCAAGATACGCAGTATTTT. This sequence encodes CASSKGVSTQDTQYF.

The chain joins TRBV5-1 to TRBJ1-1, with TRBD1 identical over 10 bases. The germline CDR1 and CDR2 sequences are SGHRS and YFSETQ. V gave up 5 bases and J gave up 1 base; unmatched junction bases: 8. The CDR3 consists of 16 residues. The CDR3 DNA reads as TGCGCCAGCAGTTATACCGGGACAGGGGCGAACACTGAAGCTTTCTTT. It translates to CASSYTGTGANTEAFF.

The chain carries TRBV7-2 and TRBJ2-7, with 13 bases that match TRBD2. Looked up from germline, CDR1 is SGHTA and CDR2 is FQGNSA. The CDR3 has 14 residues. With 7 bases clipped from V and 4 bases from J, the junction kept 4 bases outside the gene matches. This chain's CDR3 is CASNGLAGEYEQYF. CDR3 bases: TGTGCCAGCAACGGACTAGCGGGAGAGTACGAGCAGTACTTC.

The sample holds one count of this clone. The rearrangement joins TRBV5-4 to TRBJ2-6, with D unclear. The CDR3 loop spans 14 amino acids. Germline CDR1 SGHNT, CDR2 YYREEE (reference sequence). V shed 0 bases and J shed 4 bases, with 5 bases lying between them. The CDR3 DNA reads TGTGCCAGCAGCTTGGAACAGGGGGCCAACGTCCTGACTTTC. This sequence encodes CASSLEQGANVLTF.